This T cell receptor beta chain was recovered during a study of blood T cell repertoires in COVID-19. Across the whole study: The origin of the acute and convalescent COVID-19 samples was the United States, Italy and Spain. T cells, B-cell-depleted T cells, or PBMCs supplied cDNA or gDNA.

Profiled with immunoSEQ multiplex PCR; TCRdb holds only in-frame clones, not every one. The profile shows 200,000 to 250,000 clones, about 82% of them singletons. V shed 0 bases and J 5 bases; nucleotides not matched to a gene: 5. The CDR3 has 16 amino acids. The germline CDR1 and CDR2 sequences are MNHEY and SMNVEV (reference sequence). The participants were between roughly 18 and 90 years old and came from some 23 US areas. Symptom resolution, clearance, or two negative PCRs marked donors in Cohort 3 as recovered. The sequencing input was PBMCs or T cells enriched from blood (not recorded which). The chain carries TRBV27 and TRBJ2-7; TRBD2 agrees at 12 bases. The sequence came from a woman aged 45-60 years who had recovered from COVID-19. CDR3 sequence: CASSLSLAGGPNEQYF. In nucleotides, the CDR3 is TGTGCCAGCAGTTTATCCCTAGCGGGAGGGCCTAACGAGCAGTACTTC.